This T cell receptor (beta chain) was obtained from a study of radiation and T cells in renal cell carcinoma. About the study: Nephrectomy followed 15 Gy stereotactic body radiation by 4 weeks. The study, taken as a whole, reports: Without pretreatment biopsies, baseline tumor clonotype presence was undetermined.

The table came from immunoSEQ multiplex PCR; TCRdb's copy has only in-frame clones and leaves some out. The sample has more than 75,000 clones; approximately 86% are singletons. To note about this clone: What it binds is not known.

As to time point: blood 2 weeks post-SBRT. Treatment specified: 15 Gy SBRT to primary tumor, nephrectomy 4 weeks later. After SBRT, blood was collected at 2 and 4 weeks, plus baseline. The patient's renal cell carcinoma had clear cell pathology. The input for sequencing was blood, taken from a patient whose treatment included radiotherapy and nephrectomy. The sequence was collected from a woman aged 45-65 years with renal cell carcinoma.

CDR3 sequence (DNA): TGTGCCAGCTCACCTCCGGGACAGGGGGACGAGCAGTACTTC. Translating it yields CASSPPGQGDEQYF. The chain has TRBV18 and TRBJ2-7, with 11 nucleotides matching TRBD1. CDR1 is KGHSH and CDR2 is LQKENI in the germline V gene. Trimming cost V 3 bases and J 5 bases; bases outside gene matches: 3. The CDR3 covers 14 residues.